The next 7 T cell receptor beta chains were all read from a single sample in a study of identifying expanded T cells in peripheral blood. Method: immunoSEQ multiplex PCR; TCRdb's copy keeps in-frame clones and lacks some. The sample lists about 100,000 clones; 80% to 90% were seen once. Material for sequencing was blood. The origin of the receptors is a person aged 18 to 70 in good health.

The CDR3 sequence is CASSLDITGQFYGYTF. The DNA of the CDR3 is TGTGCCAGCAGCTTAGATATCACGGGACAGTTCTATGGCTACACCTTC. The rearrangement uses TRBV7-2 and TRBJ1-2; 7 bases map to TRBD1. The junction had 9 bases not matched to a gene; V was cut back by 1 base and J by 4 bases. Germline lookup yields CDR1 SGHTA and CDR2 FQGNSA. The CDR3 is 16 residues long. Using reference TRBV7-2 and TRBJ1-2 for the parts outside the CDR3, the full variable domain is GAGVSQSPSNKVTEKGKDVELRCDPISGHTALYWYRQSLGQGLEFLIYFQGNSAPDKSGLPSDRFSAERTGGSVSTLTIQRTQQEDSAVYLCASSLDITGQFYGYTFGSGTRLTVV.

Here the CDR3 DNA reads TGTGCCAGCACTGAGGGCGACGAGCAGTACTTC. This encodes CASTEGDEQYF. The chain links TRBV6-1 to TRBJ2-7; perhaps TRBD2 as D (5 bases). V was trimmed by 7 bases and J by 5 bases, leaving 9 bases between them. Per the germline V gene, CDR1 is MNHNS and CDR2 is SASEGT. This CDR3 has 11 amino acids.

The chain employs TRBV6-5 and TRBJ2-7; 7 positions match TRBD1. CDR3 length equals 14 residues. Germline loops: CDR1 MNHEY, CDR2 SVGAGI. J lost 6 bases, V lost 7 bases, and 12 bases had no gene match. In DNA, the CDR3 is TGTGCCAGCAATAAAGACAGGGAAGGGGCCGAGCAGTACTTC. Amino acids: CASNKDREGAEQYF.

The V gene is TRBV7-3, the J gene TRBJ1-5, with unresolved D. From germline, CDR1 is SGHTA and CDR2 FQGTGA. The CDR3 is 15 residues long. Between the trimmed V and J ends, which lost 2 bases and 3 bases, there was a span of 11 bases. CDR3 in amino acids: CASSLEIISNQPQHF. In DNA, the CDR3 is TGTGCCAGCAGCTTAGAAATCATTTCCAATCAGCCCCAGCATTTT.

V is TRBV11-2 and J is TRBJ2-5, with a weak D call TRBD2 (6 bases). The CDR3 has 15 amino acids. Germline lookup yields CDR1 SGHAT and CDR2 FQNNGV. V lost 2 bases and J lost 5, with 15 bases in between. The CDR3 protein is CASSLLRLGRETQYF. CDR3 coding DNA: TGTGCCAGCAGCTTATTAAGACTAGGCAGGGAGACCCAGTACTTC.

V is TRBV5-1 and J is TRBJ2-1, with 7 bases lining up with TRBD1. V shed 6 bases, J shed 3 bases, and the junction held 9 bases outside the gene matches. The CDR3 consists of 15 residues. Per germline, CDR1 SGHRS and CDR2 YFSETQ. DNA of the CDR3: TGCGCCAGCACCCCAACCGGGACAGACTACAATGAGCAGTTCTTC. This encodes CASTPTGTDYNEQFF.

The V gene is TRBV5-1, the J gene TRBJ1-2; D is unclear. Trimming cost V 0 bases and J 2 bases, with 11 bases left between them. Germline CDR1 reads SGHRS; CDR2 reads YFSETQ. There are 15 residues in the CDR3. CDR3 sequence: CASSLDGQLNYGYTF. The CDR3 coding sequence is TGCGCCAGCAGCTTGGACGGGCAGCTGAACTATGGCTACACCTTC.